The 25 T cell receptor beta chains in this list originate from one sample, sequenced in a study of cytomegalovirus exposure and HLA in healthy donors (dated by TCRdb to about 2017). The library was made by the immunoSEQ multiplex PCR assay. TCRdb carries this immuneACCESS record with in-frame sequences only. Its versions omit some clonotypes, under half of them owing to an unresolved V gene in the studies checked, with the rest unexplained. In all, the sample holds over 200,000 clones, and around 88% of those were seen once. The ten largest clonotypes hold about 2.7% of the sample. Source material: PBMCs. The receptors were gathered from a woman younger than 35 in good health and CMV-seronegative.

The gene calls are TRBV19 and TRBJ2-5, with D tentatively TRBD2 (6 bases). The germline V gene has CDR1 LNHDA and CDR2 SQIVND (reference sequence). Deletions cut 7 bases from V and 5 bases from J, with 14 bases between. The CDR3 totals 13 residues. The CDR3 is CASMFAEGETQYF. The CDR3 DNA reads as TGTGCCAGTATGTTTGCGGAGGGGGAGACCCAGTACTTC.

The chain couples TRBV29-1 to TRBJ1-4; D unresolved. CDR3 length: 13 residues. Trimming cost V 4 bases and J 5 bases, with 11 bases left between them. Germline V lookup: CDR1 SQVTM, CDR2 ANQGSEA. The CDR3 here is CSVGFRGNEKLFF. The CDR3 bases are TGCAGCGTTGGGTTCCGCGGAAATGAAAAACTGTTTTTT.

This clone was seen only once. V and J are TRBV7-3 and TRBJ2-7, with 10 bases lining up with TRBD2. Germline V gene data show CDR1 as SGHTA and CDR2 as FQGTGA. This CDR3 has 14 residues. Trimming cost V 10 bases and J 2 bases; bases outside gene matches: 8. The chain's CDR3 is CATPGLAYTYEQYF. DNA for the CDR3: TGTGCCACCCCGGGACTAGCGTATACCTACGAGCAGTACTTC.

This chain joins TRBV19 and TRBJ2-3; possibly TRBD1 for D (5 bases). The CDR3 totals 15 residues. Trimming shortened V by 4 bases and J by 0 bases, and 11 bases separated the two germline ends. In germline, CDR1 is LNHDA, CDR2 SQIVND (reference sequence). CDR3 DNA: TGTGCCAGTAGTAAGGCCAGGGCAAGCACAGATACGCAGTATTTT. Its protein is CASSKARASTDTQYF.

The genes are TRBV5-1 and TRBJ2-7, with 9 bases identical to TRBD2. Germline V CDR1 and CDR2: SGHRS, YFSETQ. The J segment lost 2 bases and the V segment lost 0 bases, leaving 3 bases of the junction unmatched. This CDR3 is 15 amino acids long. CDR3 in DNA: TGCGCCAGCAGCTTGGTAGCGGGGGATACCTACGAGCAGTACTTC. It translates to CASSLVAGDTYEQYF.

V and J are TRBV6-1 and TRBJ2-3, with D hard to call. The length of the CDR3 is 12 residues. In germline, CDR1 is MNHNS, CDR2 SASEGT. Trimming pared 6 bases from V and 3 bases from J, leaving 7 bases between. CDR3 sequence reads: CASRLWTDTQYF. CDR3 nucleotide sequence: TGTGCCAGCAGACTTTGGACAGATACGCAGTATTTT.

In this sample, this clone turned up a few times. This sequence joins TRBV27 and TRBJ1-2; TRBD1 matches 11 bases. V gave up 8 bases and J gave up 6 bases; unmatched junction bases: 11. CDR3 length equals 15 residues. CDR1 is MNHEY and CDR2 is SMNVEV in the germline V gene (reference sequence). The CDR3 here is CASRDRGYRMDGYTF. The CDR3 DNA sequence: TGTGCCAGCCGGGACAGGGGGTATCGGATGGATGGCTACACCTTC.

Regarding this clone: Other nucleotide sequences in the sample specify the same CDR3. The V gene is TRBV6-4, the J gene TRBJ2-3; 9 nucleotides line up with TRBD2. V shed 4 bases and J 3 bases; nucleotides not matched to a gene: 2. Germline V CDR1 and CDR2: MRHNA, SNTAGT. The length of the CDR3 is 14 residues. The CDR3 DNA sequence: TGTGCCAGCAGTGTGGCGGGAGGGACAGATACGCAGTATTTT. Protein: CASSVAGGTDTQYF.

The chain recombines TRBV5-1 with TRBJ2-2, with 12 bases identical to TRBD2. Germline-derived CDR1 and CDR2 are SGHRS and YFSETQ. The CDR3 consists of 15 residues. Trimming removed 3 bases from V and 6 bases from J; junction bases left unmatched: 3. The CDR3 protein is CASSWTSGEAGELFF. For the CDR3, the DNA is TGCGCCAGCAGCTGGACTAGCGGGGAAGCCGGGGAGCTGTTTTTT.

Comment on this clone: At one of its ends the junction is not consistent with the germline gene, which may arise from a read error. This chain connects TRBV7-7 to TRBJ2-7; D unresolved. The CDR3 covers 16 residues. Germline CDR1 and CDR2: SSHAT and FNYEAQ (reference sequence). In DNA form, the CDR3 reads TGTGCTAGCAGCTTACTTTTGTTTAGCCTTATCTACGAGCAGTACTTC. Protein sequence: CASSLLLFSLIYEQYF. Full variable domain (outside the CDR3, taken from reference TRBV7-7 and TRBJ2-7): GAGVSQSPRYKVTKRGQDVTLRCDPISSHATLYWYQQALGQGPEFLTYFNYEAQPDKSGLPSDRFSAERPEGSISTLTIQRTEQRDSAMYRCASSLLLFSLIYEQYFGPGTRLTVT.

In its sample, this clone was seen once. The rearrangement links TRBV11-3 to TRBJ2-1, with 10 bases identical to TRBD2. Trimming at V came to 0 bases and at J to 5 bases, leaving 7 bases not matched to a gene. There are 17 residues in the CDR3. Germline assignment: CDR1 SGHNT and CDR2 YENEEA. The DNA for the CDR3 is TGTGCCAGCAGCTTAGAGCCTAGCGGGAGCAGTGACAATGAGCAGTTCTTC. Its protein product is CASSLEPSGSSDNEQFF.

The V call is TRBV9, the J call TRBJ2-1; weak D call: TRBD2 (5 bases). The CDR3 covers 18 residues. V was cut by 1 base and J by 5 bases, with 22 bases left in between. The V gene's germline CDR1 is SGDLS and CDR2 YYNGEE. CDR3: CASSVRQTKVGVHNEQFF. The CDR3, as DNA: TGTGCCAGCAGCGTACGTCAGACCAAGGTCGGGGTCCACAATGAGCAGTTCTTC. The variable domain in full, completed from reference TRBV9 and TRBJ2-1, reads DSGVTQTPKHLITATGQRVTLRCSPRSGDLSVYWYQQSLDQGLQFLIQYYNGEERAKGNILERFSAQQFPDLHSELNLSSLELGDSALYFCASSVRQTKVGVHNEQFFGPGTRLTVL.

This sequence joins TRBV27 and TRBJ1-1; 7 nucleotides match TRBD1. The CDR3 extends over 15 amino acids. V lost 4 bases, J lost 3 bases, and 8 bases stayed unmatched. Germline V gene data show CDR1 as MNHEY and CDR2 as SMNVEV (reference sequence). The CDR3 DNA is TGTGCCAGCAGTTCCCCGCAAAGGGGGCACACTGAAGCTTTCTTT. Translating it yields CASSSPQRGHTEAFF.

The rearrangement links TRBV9 to TRBJ2-3, with D possibly matching TRBD2 (7 bases). CDR3 length: 16 amino acids. The V gene's germline CDR1 is SGDLS and CDR2 YYNGEE. The V and J ends lost 1 base and 4 bases respectively, with 16 bases between them. CDR3 coding DNA: TGTGCCAGCAGCGTACGGGGGGCCCAGTCGTCAGATACGCAGTATTTT. Its translation: CASSVRGAQSSDTQYF.

CDR3 protein: CASSLGGLGMDEQFF. As DNA, the CDR3 is TGCGCCAGCAGCCTCGGGGGGTTGGGGATGGATGAGCAGTTCTTC. The chain is built from TRBV4-3 and TRBJ2-1, with 7 bases matching TRBD2. V trimming: 4 bases; J trimming: 8 bases; junction bases outside the gene matches: 11. Germline lookup yields CDR1 LGHNA and CDR2 YSLEER. The CDR3 is made up of 15 amino acids.

The chain carries TRBV19 and TRBJ2-1; a weak D match, TRBD2 (6 bases). Germline-derived CDR1 and CDR2 are LNHDA and SQIVND (reference sequence). V lost 7 bases, J lost 6 bases, and 25 bases lay in between. This CDR3 is built from 17 residues. DNA of the CDR3: TGTGCCAGTAAGGTTACCGGGACTGTTACTCTCAGCAATGAGCAGTTCTTC. Translation gives CASKVTGTVTLSNEQFF.

V is TRBV19 and J is TRBJ2-5; 14 nucleotides match TRBD2. The CDR3 sequence is 16 residues long. Germline CDR1 is LNHDA and CDR2 is SQIVND (reference sequence). The V gene end was trimmed by 2 bases and the J gene end by 4 bases; junction bases not matched to a gene: 3. The CDR3 loop reads CASSIWTSGRTETQYF. The CDR3 DNA is TGTGCCAGTAGTATATGGACTAGCGGGAGGACAGAGACCCAGTACTTC.

The J gene is TRBJ1-1, the V gene TRBV6-1; TRBD1 agrees at 8 bases. The CDR3 covers 12 residues. Unmatched junction bases numbered 6, after V lost 4 bases and J lost 11 bases. CDR1 is MNHNS, CDR2 SASEGT, per germline. The CDR3 DNA reads as TGTGCCAGCAGTGCAGGGGGCGCCCGGGCTTTCTTT. Protein product: CASSAGGARAFF.

The chain couples TRBV14 to TRBJ2-7; D possibly corresponds to TRBD1 (5 bases). This CDR3 contains 16 residues. Trimming took 4 bases from V and 0 from J, leaving 16 bases between them. Germline assignment: CDR1 SGHDN and CDR2 FVKESK. The CDR3 reads CASSRWLRGSSYEQYF. For the CDR3, the DNA is TGTGCCAGCAGCCGGTGGCTTAGGGGAAGCTCCTACGAGCAGTACTTC.

This chain joins TRBV2 and TRBJ2-7, with TRBD2 identical over 7 bases. Germline CDR1 is SNHLY and CDR2 is FYNNEI. The CDR3 has 17 residues. Germline trimming cut 3 bases from V and 7 bases from J; bases unmatched to any gene: 18. The CDR3 spells CASSDGTSAVWWGEQYF. The CDR3 DNA reads TGTGCCAGCAGTGACGGAACTAGCGCCGTGTGGTGGGGAGAGCAGTACTTC. Based on the CDR3 plus reference TRBV2 and TRBJ2-7, the full variable domain is EPEVTQTPSHQVTQMGQEVILRCVPISNHLYFYWYRQILGQKVEFLVSFYNNEISEKSEIFDDQFSVERPDGSNFTLKIRSTKLEDSAMYFCASSDGTSAVWWGEQYFGPGTRLTVT.

The rearrangement uses TRBV27 and TRBJ1-2, with 7 bases identical to TRBD1. The V segment lost 4 bases and the J segment 7 bases; nucleotides outside the gene matches: 12. CDR3 length equals 15 residues. Germline V CDR1 and CDR2: MNHEY, SMNVEV (reference sequence). In DNA form, the CDR3 reads TGTGCCAGCAGTTCCGACCCGACAGGGTCTCGTGGCTACACCTTC. Translation: CASSSDPTGSRGYTF.

CDR3 sequence: CAWSESLRPTDTQYF. The CDR3 region has the DNA TGTGCCTGGAGTGAGTCCCTCAGGCCCACAGATACGCAGTATTTT. The chain recombines TRBV30 with TRBJ2-3; D is unclear. V lost 1 base and J lost 2, with 13 bases in between. CDR3 length: 15 residues. Germline V gene lookup returns CDR1 GTSNPN and CDR2 SVGIG (reference sequence).

The chain has TRBV9 and TRBJ1-1; 7 bases are a match to TRBD1. The CDR3 is 13 residues long. V dropped 5 bases and J dropped 3; count of bases not matched to a gene: 4. Germline V gene sequence: CDR1 SGDLS, CDR2 YYNGEE. The CDR3 DNA sequence: TGTGCCAGCAGTTCTACAGGGGACACTGAAGCTTTCTTT. It encodes CASSSTGDTEAFF.

The J gene is TRBJ2-5, the V gene TRBV30, with 8 bases fitting TRBD2. Unmatched junction bases numbered 4, after V lost 4 bases and J lost 0 bases. Germline CDR1 and CDR2: GTSNPN and SVGIG (reference sequence). The CDR3 runs to 14 residues. CDR3 DNA sequence: TGTGCCTGGATCCTAGCGGGCGACCAAGAGACCCAGTACTTC. Translation: CAWILAGDQETQYF.

The J gene is TRBJ2-5, the V gene TRBV6-1; D is unresolved. V was shortened by 0 bases and J by 8 bases, with 4 bases between the two germline ends. CDR3 size: 11 residues. Per germline, CDR1 MNHNS and CDR2 SASEGT. The CDR3 is CASSEAYTQYF. CDR3 coding DNA: TGTGCCAGCAGTGAAGCGTATACCCAGTACTTC.